Listed below are T cell receptor beta chains from one sample, sequenced in a study of cytomegalovirus exposure and HLA in healthy donors. TCRdb's copy holds only in-frame clones and misses some; the assay was immunoSEQ multiplex PCR. The sample has 250,000 to 350,000 clones; 70% to 90% are singletons. The sample taken for sequencing was PBMCs. These receptors came from a man aged 35-49 years in good health and CMV-seropositive. CDR3s include the opening cysteine and the closing phenylalanine or tryptophan. Each record gives: J gene, clone size, V gene, D gene, CDR3 DNA, CDR3 protein. A D gene is named only where the DNA matches it firmly. Some rows have no size entry. The others give once, few or many, or a class for an expanded clone.

j_gene: TRBJ2-1
abundance: NA
v_gene: TRBV13
d_gene: TRBD2
CDR3nt: TGTGCCAGCAGTAGTGGTCACGGACTAGCGGGAGGGAATGAGCAGTTCTTC
CDR3aa: CASSSGHGLAGGNEQFF

j_gene: TRBJ1-5
abundance: NA
v_gene: TRBV6-5
d_gene: NA
CDR3nt: TGTGCCAGCAGTTACTCAACAAATCAGCCCCAGCATTTT
CDR3aa: CASSYSTNQPQHF

j_gene: TRBJ2-1
abundance: NA
v_gene: TRBV13
d_gene: NA
CDR3nt: TGTGCCAGCAGCTTAGGGAACTTTTACAATGAGCAGTTCTTC
CDR3aa: CASSLGNFYNEQFF

j_gene: TRBJ2-7
abundance: NA
v_gene: TRBV7-9
d_gene: TRBD2
CDR3nt: TGTGCCAGCAGCTTAGCGAGCGGGGGCCGGTACGAGCAGTACTTC
CDR3aa: CASSLASGGRYEQYF

j_gene: TRBJ2-7
abundance: once
v_gene: TRBV15
d_gene: TRBD1
CDR3nt: TGTGCCACCAGCACCGGGACAGGGGGGTACGAGCAGTACTTC
CDR3aa: CATSTGTGGYEQYF

j_gene: TRBJ2-1
abundance: NA
v_gene: TRBV5-4
d_gene: TRBD2
CDR3nt: TGTGCCAGCAGCTTGGGTCTAGCGGGAAACAATGAGCAGTTCTTC
CDR3aa: CASSLGLAGNNEQFF

j_gene: TRBJ1-3
abundance: NA
v_gene: TRBV29-1
d_gene: NA
CDR3nt: TGCAGCGCTACCAACGGGGGAAACACCATATATTTT
CDR3aa: CSATNGGNTIYF

j_gene: TRBJ1-4
abundance: NA
v_gene: TRBV19
d_gene: NA
CDR3nt: TGTGCCAGTAGTACAGGGAAAACTAATGAAAAACTGTTTTTT
CDR3aa: CASSTGKTNEKLFF

j_gene: TRBJ1-1
abundance: NA
v_gene: TRBV19
d_gene: TRBD1
CDR3nt: TGTGCCAGTAGTGCGGGACAGGGATTTGAAGCTTTCTTT
CDR3aa: CASSAGQGFEAFF

j_gene: TRBJ1-1
abundance: NA
v_gene: TRBV27
d_gene: NA
CDR3nt: TGTGCCAGCAGTTTCAGACGGGATTTCAGCGCTTTCTTT
CDR3aa: CASSFRRDFSAFF

j_gene: TRBJ1-1
abundance: NA
v_gene: TRBV14
d_gene: NA
CDR3nt: TGTGCCAGCAGCCCCCCCCTCGGGAACACTGAAGCTTTCTTT
CDR3aa: CASSPPLGNTEAFF

j_gene: TRBJ1-1
abundance: NA
v_gene: TRBV2
d_gene: NA
CDR3nt: TGTGCCAGCAGACCTAGGGGTGCCCGCATGAACACTGAAGCTTTCTTT
CDR3aa: CASRPRGARMNTEAFF

j_gene: TRBJ2-7
abundance: NA
v_gene: TRBV5-1
d_gene: TRBD2
CDR3nt: TGCGCCAGCAGCTTGGGGCTAGCGGACGACTACGAGCAGTACTTC
CDR3aa: CASSLGLADDYEQYF

j_gene: TRBJ2-2
abundance: few
v_gene: TRBV6-1
d_gene: NA
CDR3nt: TGTGCCAGCAGTGGAAGTCGCGGCGGGGAGCTGTTTTTT
CDR3aa: CASSGSRGGELFF

j_gene: TRBJ1-3
abundance: NA
v_gene: TRBV7-8
d_gene: TRBD1
CDR3nt: TGTGCCAGCAGCCCTCGACAGGGGGCCTCTGGAAACACCATATATTTT
CDR3aa: CASSPRQGASGNTIYF

j_gene: TRBJ2-7
abundance: NA
v_gene: TRBV5-8
d_gene: NA
CDR3nt: TGTGCCAGCAGCCGCGGGACAGATTACGAGCAGTACTTC
CDR3aa: CASSRGTDYEQYF

j_gene: TRBJ2-7
abundance: NA
v_gene: TRBV21-1
d_gene: NA
CDR3nt: TGTGCCAGCAGCAAAGGGCACTCGGGGGGAAAGTCCTACGAGCAGTACTTC
CDR3aa: CASSKGHSGGKSYEQYF

j_gene: TRBJ2-3
abundance: NA
v_gene: TRBV2
d_gene: TRBD2
CDR3nt: TGTGCCAGCAGTGCCATCGGGGGGACAGATACGCAGTATTTT
CDR3aa: CASSAIGGTDTQYF

j_gene: TRBJ2-7
abundance: NA
v_gene: TRBV9
d_gene: TRBD2
CDR3nt: TGTGCCAGCAGCGTATCCAAAACCCCGGGTAGCGGGATCTACGAGCAGTACTTC
CDR3aa: CASSVSKTPGSGIYEQYF

j_gene: TRBJ1-2
abundance: NA
v_gene: TRBV6-1
d_gene: TRBD1
CDR3nt: TGTGCCAGCAGTCGGGACAGGGGATTAACGGGCTACACCTTC
CDR3aa: CASSRDRGLTGYTF

j_gene: TRBJ2-3
abundance: NA
v_gene: TRBV28
d_gene: TRBD1
CDR3nt: TGTGCCAGCAGTCAACCACAGGGGGCAGGAATGGAGACAGATACGCAGTATTTT
CDR3aa: CASSQPQGAGMETDTQYF

j_gene: TRBJ2-7
abundance: once
v_gene: TRBV6-5
d_gene: TRBD2
CDR3nt: TGTGCCAGCGGGAGGGCACAATTCGACAACGAGCAGTACTTC
CDR3aa: CASGRAQFDNEQYF

j_gene: TRBJ1-1
abundance: NA
v_gene: TRBV5-4
d_gene: TRBD1
CDR3nt: TGTGCCAGCAGCCCCGCAGGGGGCTGGGACACTGAAGCTTTCTTT
CDR3aa: CASSPAGGWDTEAFF

j_gene: TRBJ2-3
abundance: NA
v_gene: TRBV6-1
d_gene: TRBD2
CDR3nt: TGTGCCAGTAGGGAGGGACTCACAGATACGCAGTATTTT
CDR3aa: CASREGLTDTQYF

j_gene: TRBJ1-2
abundance: NA
v_gene: TRBV7-9
d_gene: NA
CDR3nt: TGTTCCAGCAGCACCCCCCGGGGGGGTATAAAGGGTGGCTACACCTTC
CDR3aa: CSSSTPRGGIKGGYTF

j_gene: TRBJ1-2
abundance: NA
v_gene: TRBV6-1
d_gene: NA
CDR3nt: TGTGCCACTAACCACCGGGAGCTTGGGTACTATGGCTACACCTTC
CDR3aa: CATNHRELGYYGYTF

j_gene: TRBJ1-1
abundance: NA
v_gene: TRBV18
d_gene: TRBD1
CDR3nt: TGTGCCAGCTCACCGAGACAGGGGGGCACTGAAGCTTTCTTT
CDR3aa: CASSPRQGGTEAFF

j_gene: TRBJ2-1
abundance: NA
v_gene: TRBV4-1
d_gene: TRBD2
CDR3nt: TGCGCCAGCAGCCAGCCGCCCGGGACTAGCGTCGATCCCCATGAGCAGTTCTTC
CDR3aa: CASSQPPGTSVDPHEQFF

j_gene: TRBJ2-7
abundance: NA
v_gene: TRBV19
d_gene: NA
CDR3nt: TGTGCCAGTAGTATGTTTCGGGCAGGGGAGTTATACGAGCAGTACTTC
CDR3aa: CASSMFRAGELYEQYF